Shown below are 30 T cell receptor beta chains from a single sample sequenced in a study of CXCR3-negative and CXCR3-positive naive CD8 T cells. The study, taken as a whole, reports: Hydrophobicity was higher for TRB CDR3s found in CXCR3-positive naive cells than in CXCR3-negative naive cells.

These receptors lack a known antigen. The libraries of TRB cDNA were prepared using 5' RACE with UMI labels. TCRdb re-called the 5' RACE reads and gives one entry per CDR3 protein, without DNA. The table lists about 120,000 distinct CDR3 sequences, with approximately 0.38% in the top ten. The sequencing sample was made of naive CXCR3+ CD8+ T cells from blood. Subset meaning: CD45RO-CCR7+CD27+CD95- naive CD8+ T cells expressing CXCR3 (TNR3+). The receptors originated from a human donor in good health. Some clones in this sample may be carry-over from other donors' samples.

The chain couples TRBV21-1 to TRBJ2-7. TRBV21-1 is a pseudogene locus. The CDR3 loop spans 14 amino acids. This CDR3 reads CASSSQNPSDEQYF.

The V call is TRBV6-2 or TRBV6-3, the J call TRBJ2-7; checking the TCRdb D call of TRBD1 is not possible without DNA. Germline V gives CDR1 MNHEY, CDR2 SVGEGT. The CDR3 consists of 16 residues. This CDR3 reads CASSLLSSGLTYEQYF.

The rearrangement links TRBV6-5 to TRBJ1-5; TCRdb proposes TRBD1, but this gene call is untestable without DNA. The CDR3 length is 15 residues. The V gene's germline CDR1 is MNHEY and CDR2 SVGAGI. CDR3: CASSPTASSNQPQHF.

CDR3 sequence: CASSVVVREGLDNEQFF. The gene calls are TRBV21-1 and TRBJ2-1; the D gene TCRdb calls, TRBD2, cannot be checked with no DNA. TRBV21-1 is labeled a pseudogene. The CDR3 contains 17 residues.

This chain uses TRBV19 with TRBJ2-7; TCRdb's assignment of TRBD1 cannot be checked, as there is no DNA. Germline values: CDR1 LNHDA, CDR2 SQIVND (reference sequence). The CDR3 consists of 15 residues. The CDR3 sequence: CASSISSGDTYEQYF.

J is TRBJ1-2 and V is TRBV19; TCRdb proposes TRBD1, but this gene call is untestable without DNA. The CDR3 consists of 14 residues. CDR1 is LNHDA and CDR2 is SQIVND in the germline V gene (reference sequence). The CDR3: CASTPTGNNYGYTF.

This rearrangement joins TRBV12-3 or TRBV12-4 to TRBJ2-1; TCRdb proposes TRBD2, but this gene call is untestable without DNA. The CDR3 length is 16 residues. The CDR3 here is CASSTPGLAVLNEQFF.

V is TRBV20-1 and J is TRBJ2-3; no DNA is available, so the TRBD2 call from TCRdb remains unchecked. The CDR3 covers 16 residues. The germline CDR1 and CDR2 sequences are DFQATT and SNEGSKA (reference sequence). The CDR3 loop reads CSASPGSGGVSDTQYF.

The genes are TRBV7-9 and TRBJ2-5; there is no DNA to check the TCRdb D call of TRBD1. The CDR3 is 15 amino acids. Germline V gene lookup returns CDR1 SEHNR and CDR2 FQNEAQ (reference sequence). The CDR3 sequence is CASSLGGATQETQYF.

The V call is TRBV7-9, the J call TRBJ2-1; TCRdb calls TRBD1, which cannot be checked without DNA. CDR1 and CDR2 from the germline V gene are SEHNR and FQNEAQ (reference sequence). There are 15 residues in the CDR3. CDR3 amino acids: CASRPGTGGSNEQFF.

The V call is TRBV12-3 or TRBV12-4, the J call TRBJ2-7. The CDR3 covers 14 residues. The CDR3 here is CASSSSGESYEQYF.

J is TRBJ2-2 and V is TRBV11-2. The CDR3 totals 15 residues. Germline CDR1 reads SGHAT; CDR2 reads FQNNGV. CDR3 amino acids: CASSLIRENTGELFF.

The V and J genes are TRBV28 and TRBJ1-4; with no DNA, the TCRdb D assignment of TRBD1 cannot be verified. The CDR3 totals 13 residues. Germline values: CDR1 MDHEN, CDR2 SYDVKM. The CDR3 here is CASSLQGWEKLFF.

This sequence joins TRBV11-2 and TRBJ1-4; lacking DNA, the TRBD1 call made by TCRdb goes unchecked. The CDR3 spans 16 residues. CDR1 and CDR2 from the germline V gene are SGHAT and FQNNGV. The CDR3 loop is CASSPPEGRQNEKLFF.

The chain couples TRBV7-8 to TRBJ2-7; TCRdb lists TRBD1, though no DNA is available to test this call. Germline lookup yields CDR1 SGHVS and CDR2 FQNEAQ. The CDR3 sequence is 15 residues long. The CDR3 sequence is CASSFTKTGPYEQYF. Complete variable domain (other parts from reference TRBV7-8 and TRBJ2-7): GAGVSQSPRYKVAKRGQDVALRCDPISGHVSLFWYQQALGQGPEFLTYFQNEAQLDKSGLPSDRFFAERPEGSVSTLKIQRTQQEDSAVYLCASSFTKTGPYEQYFGPGTRLTVT.

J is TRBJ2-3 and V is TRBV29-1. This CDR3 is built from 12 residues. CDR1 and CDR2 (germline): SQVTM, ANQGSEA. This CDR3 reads CSVPVSTDTQYF.

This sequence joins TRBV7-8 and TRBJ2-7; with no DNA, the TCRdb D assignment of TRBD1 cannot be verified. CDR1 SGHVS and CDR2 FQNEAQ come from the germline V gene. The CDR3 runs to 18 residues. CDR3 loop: CASSTLRKGAWEPYEQYF. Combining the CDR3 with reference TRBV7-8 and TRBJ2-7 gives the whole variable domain GAGVSQSPRYKVAKRGQDVALRCDPISGHVSLFWYQQALGQGPEFLTYFQNEAQLDKSGLPSDRFFAERPEGSVSTLKIQRTQQEDSAVYLCASSTLRKGAWEPYEQYFGPGTRLTVT.

The CDR3 region is CASSPGPDGELFF. V and J are TRBV18 and TRBJ2-2; with no DNA, the TCRdb D assignment of TRBD1 cannot be verified. Looked up from germline, CDR1 is KGHSH and CDR2 is LQKENI. This CDR3 contains 13 residues. The full variable domain, in which reference TRBV18 and TRBJ2-2 provide the parts outside the CDR3, is NAGVMQNPRHLVRRRGQEARLRCSPMKGHSHVYWYRQLPEEGLKFMVYLQKENIIDESGMPKERFSAEFPKEGPSILRIQQVVRGDSAAYFCASSPGPDGELFFGEGSRLTVL.

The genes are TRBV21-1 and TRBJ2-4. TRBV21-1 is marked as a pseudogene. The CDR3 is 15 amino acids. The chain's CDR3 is CASSKGSTAKNIHYF.

CDR3 protein: CSARLGHWEGEQYF. The chain combines TRBV20-1 with TRBJ2-7. Germline V gene data show CDR1 as DFQATT and CDR2 as SNEGSKA (reference sequence). The CDR3 consists of 14 residues.

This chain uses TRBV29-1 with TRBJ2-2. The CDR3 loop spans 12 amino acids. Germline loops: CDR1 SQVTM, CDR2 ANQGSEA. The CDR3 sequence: CSVTVTTGELFF.

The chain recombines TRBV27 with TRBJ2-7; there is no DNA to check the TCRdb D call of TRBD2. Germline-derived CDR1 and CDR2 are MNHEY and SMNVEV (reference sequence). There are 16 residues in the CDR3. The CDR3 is CASSSGLAGISYEQYF.

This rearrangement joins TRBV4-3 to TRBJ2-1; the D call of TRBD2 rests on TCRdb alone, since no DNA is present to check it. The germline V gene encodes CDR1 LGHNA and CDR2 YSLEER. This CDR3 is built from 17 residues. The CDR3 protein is CASSQDGPASGKSEQFF.

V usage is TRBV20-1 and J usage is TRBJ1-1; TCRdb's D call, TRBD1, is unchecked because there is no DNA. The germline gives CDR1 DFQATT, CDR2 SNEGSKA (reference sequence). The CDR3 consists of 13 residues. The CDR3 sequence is CSAGQGARTEAFF.

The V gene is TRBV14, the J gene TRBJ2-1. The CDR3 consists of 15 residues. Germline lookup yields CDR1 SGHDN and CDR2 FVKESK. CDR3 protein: CASSLDADSYNEQFF.

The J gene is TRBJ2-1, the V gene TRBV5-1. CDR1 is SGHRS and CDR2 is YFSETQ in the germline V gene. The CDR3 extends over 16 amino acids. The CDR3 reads CASSLGLAVLYNEQFF.

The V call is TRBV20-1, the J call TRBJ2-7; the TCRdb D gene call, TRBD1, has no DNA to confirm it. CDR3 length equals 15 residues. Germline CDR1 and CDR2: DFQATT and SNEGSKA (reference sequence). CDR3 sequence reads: CSARGLTGSMGEQYF.

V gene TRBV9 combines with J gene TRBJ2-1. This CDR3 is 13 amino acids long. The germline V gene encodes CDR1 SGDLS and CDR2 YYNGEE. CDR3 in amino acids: CASSASGYNEQFF.

The CDR3 protein is CASSYFTSQETQYF. J is TRBJ2-5 and V is TRBV6-2 or TRBV6-3. The CDR3 consists of 14 residues. Germline CDR1 is MNHEY and CDR2 is SVGEGT.

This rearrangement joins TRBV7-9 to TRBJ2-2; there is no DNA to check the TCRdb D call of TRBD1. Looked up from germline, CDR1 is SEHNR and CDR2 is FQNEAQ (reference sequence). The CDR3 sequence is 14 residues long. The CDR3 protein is CASSSEQGVGELFF.